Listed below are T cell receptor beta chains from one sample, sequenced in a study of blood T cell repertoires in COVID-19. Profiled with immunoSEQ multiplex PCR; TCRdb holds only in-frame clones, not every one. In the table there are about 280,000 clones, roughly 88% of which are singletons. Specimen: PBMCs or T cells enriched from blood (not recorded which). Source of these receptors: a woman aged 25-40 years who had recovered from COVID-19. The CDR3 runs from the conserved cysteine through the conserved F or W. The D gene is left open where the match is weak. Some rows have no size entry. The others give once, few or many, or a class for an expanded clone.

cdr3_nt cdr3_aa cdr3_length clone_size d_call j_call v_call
TGCAGCGTTGGCGGGGGCGGATCTGCTGGCTACACCTTC CSVGGGGSAGYTF 13 - - TRBJ1-2 TRBV29-1
TGTGCCAGCAGCCCCCCCGGCAGGGGGAGGACTGAAGCTTTCTTT CASSPPGRGRTEAFF 15 - TRBD1 TRBJ1-1 TRBV11-2
TGTGCCAGCAGCTTAGTCCCCCCGGCTAGCGGGGGGGACACCGGGGAGCTGTTTTTT CASSLVPPASGGDTGELFF 19 - TRBD2 TRBJ2-2 TRBV11-2
TGCGCCAGCAGCTTAAGCACCGGGACAGTGAACTATGGCTACACCTTC CASSLSTGTVNYGYTF 16 few TRBD1 TRBJ1-2 TRBV5-1
TGTGCCAGCAGTTTAGGAGGGGGCGGCTATGGCTACACCTTC CASSLGGGGYGYTF 14 - TRBD1 TRBJ1-2 TRBV27
TGTGCCAGCAGCAAAAAGGTTAAAGGACTACACCCTCGCCGTGAGCAGTTCTTC CASSKKVKGLHPRREQFF 18 - - TRBJ2-1 TRBV21-1
TGTGCCAGCAGTCTCAGGGGGGCCTACGGCTACACCTTC CASSLRGAYGYTF 13 - TRBD1 TRBJ1-2 TRBV6-5
TGTGCCAGCTCGAGCGGGGGGGCCACAGATACGCAGTATTTT CASSSGGATDTQYF 14 - TRBD2 TRBJ2-3 TRBV27
TGTGCCAGCAAATGGACAGGAATCACAGATACGCAGTATTTT CASKWTGITDTQYF 14 - TRBD1 TRBJ2-3 TRBV27
TGTGCCAGCGGCGGAGCTGACAGGGACCTGACAGCTTTCTTT CASGGADRDLTAFF 14 - TRBD1 TRBJ1-1 TRBV11-3
TGTGCCAGCTCACCCTGGACTAGCGGGGTTCACAATGAGCAGTTCTTC CASSPWTSGVHNEQFF 16 once TRBD2 TRBJ2-1 TRBV18
TGTGCCAGCAGCCAAGAAACGGCAGGGGGCCGATATGGCACAGATACGCAGTATTTT CASSQETAGGRYGTDTQYF 19 - TRBD1 TRBJ2-3 TRBV3-1/TRBV3-2
TGTGCCAGCAGCCCCGAGGGAGTCACTGAAGCTTTCTTT CASSPEGVTEAFF 13 - - TRBJ1-1 TRBV27
TGTGCCAGTAGTACCCCGTATGGCCTAGAATACTATGGCTACACCTTC CASSTPYGLEYYGYTF 16 - - TRBJ1-2 TRBV19
TGTGCCAGCAGTTTGGGTAGCGGGGTAACCACAGATACGCAGTATTTT CASSLGSGVTTDTQYF 16 - TRBD2 TRBJ2-3 TRBV27
TGTGCCACCAGTGGGCAGGGTGAAGAGACCCAGTACTTC CATSGQGEETQYF 13 - - TRBJ2-5 TRBV24-1
TGTGCCAGCAGTTTAAGTCCCTTGTCGTGGGACAGGGCGACTGTTGGCAAGTATCAGCCCCAGCATTTT CASSLSPLSWDRATVGKYQPQHF 23 - TRBD1 TRBJ1-5 TRBV28
TGTGCCAGCAGCTTTGGACTAGCGGGTTACAATGAGCAGTTCTTC CASSFGLAGYNEQFF 15 - TRBD2 TRBJ2-1 TRBV5-5
TGTGCCAGCATGGGCAGACCCTATGGCTACACCTTC CASMGRPYGYTF 12 - - TRBJ1-2 TRBV2
TGCAGCGTTGCCCGGACAACAGCCTACGAGCAGTACTTC CSVARTTAYEQYF 13 - - TRBJ2-7 TRBV29-1
TGCGCCAGCAGCGTGGGACAGAACAATTCACCCCTCCACTTT CASSVGQNNSPLHF 14 - TRBD1 TRBJ1-6 TRBV5-1
TGTGCCAGCAGCTTGGTGGCTAGCGGGAGCTACGAGCAGTACTTC CASSLVASGSYEQYF 15 - TRBD2 TRBJ2-7 TRBV5-4
TGTGCCAGTAGTATCCTGTTTGACTCGACTAGCGGGAGTACGGATGAGCAGTTCTTC CASSILFDSTSGSTDEQFF 19 once TRBD2 TRBJ2-1 TRBV19
TGCGCCAGCAGCTTGGGTTCTAGCACAGATACGCAGTATTTT CASSLGSSTDTQYF 14 - - TRBJ2-3 TRBV5-1
TGCGCCAGCAGCTTGGTCGGGGGGGAAAAACTGTTTTTT CASSLVGGEKLFF 13 - - TRBJ1-4 TRBV5-1
TGTGCCAGTACCCGCGGGGGAAGCTCCTACGAGCAGTACTTC CASTRGGSSYEQYF 14 - TRBD2 TRBJ2-7 TRBV19
TGTGCCAGCAGCACCCATATCTGGGACAACTGGGGCACTGAAGCTTTCTTT CASSTHIWDNWGTEAFF 17 - - TRBJ1-1 TRBV21-1
TGCGCCAGCAGCTTGGATGGCGGGAGGGCCGGGGAGACCCAGTACTTC CASSLDGGRAGETQYF 16 - TRBD2 TRBJ2-5 TRBV5-1